This T cell receptor beta chain was documented in a study of T-cell memory formation after mild COVID-19. Overall study context: Largely, the TCR clusters proved donor specific. Study results and caveats: Whether second-wave clones peaking at day 37 were SARS-CoV-2 specific went unconfirmed. Clones that shrank (day 15 to 85) were balanced CD4/CD8, whereas later expanders leaned CD4+. The pre-infection memory compartment contained some responding clones, suggesting cross-reactive memory joined.

This clonotype appeared a few times. Its antigen remains unidentified. TCRdb ran MiXCR on the 5' RACE reads and lists one entry per CDR3 protein. Altogether 500,000 to 600,000 distinct CDR3 sequences are present, roughly 18% being singletons, with the ten largest covering around 12%. Trimming removed 8 bases at V and 7 bases at J, with 15 bases between. Germline V gives CDR1 MNHEY, CDR2 SVGEGT. CDR3 length: 13 residues. Sequences were obtained from PBMCs or a T cell subset sorted from them (not recorded which). The TCR comes from an adult woman who had mild COVID-19 (a few samples of this study predate the infection). Cell type and time point are not known. The V gene is TRBV6-2 or TRBV6-3, the J gene TRBJ2-1, with D perhaps matching TRBD2 (5 bases). The CDR3 protein is CASFADGENEQFF. In DNA form, the CDR3 reads TGTGCCAGCTTCGCAGATGGGGAGAATGAGCAGTTCTTC.